This TCR beta chain was recorded in a study of response to subunit inactivated influenza vaccine. Study results and caveats: Authors suggested seasonal influenza vaccinations each recruit few new T cells.

Notes on this clonotype: Its antigen is as yet unknown.

TCRdb redid the calling of the RT-PCR reads with MiXCR, one entry per CDR3 protein. This sample has some 500,000 distinct CDR3 sequences, with approximately 15% found just once. Material: CD4+ T cells sorted from PBMCs, obtained 23 to 25 months after vaccination. The source of this sequence is a man aged 45 to 75 who received an inactivated influenza vaccine.

CDR3 amino acids: CSVAVYNEQFF. CDR3 in DNA: TGCAGCGTTGCGGTCTACAATGAGCAGTTCTTC. The rearrangement uses TRBV29-1 and TRBJ2-1, with unresolved D. The CDR3 totals 11 residues. CDR1 and CDR2 (germline): SQVTM, ANQGSEA. V gave up 4 bases and J gave up 3 bases, with 4 bases separating them.